Listed below are T cell receptor beta chains from one sample, sequenced in a study of shared clonotypes between healthy human individuals. Sequenced by immunoSEQ multiplex PCR; TCRdb stores in-frame clones only, minus some. The data show about 1.1 million clones, about 80% seen once. Sample: memory CD4+ T cells from PBMCs. The receptors were sampled from a man aged 18-30 years in good health. Some clones in this sample may be carry-over from other donors' samples. Both conserved end residues are part of each CDR3. The D gene is left open where the match is weak. Rows may omit the clone size; those that give it use once, few, many or a size class.

v_gene,j_gene,abundance,d_gene,CDR3aa,CDR3nt
TRBV5-6,TRBJ2-7,once,TRBD2,CASSLGSGRALSYEQYF,TGTGCCAGCAGCTTGGGTAGCGGGAGGGCCCTTTCCTACGAGCAGTACTTC
TRBV7-2,TRBJ2-1,NA,TRBD2,CASSSTSGKGEQFF,TGTGCCAGCAGCTCGACTAGCGGGAAGGGTGAGCAGTTCTTC
TRBV7-5,TRBJ2-7,NA,NA,CVRSLKMAELGQYF,TGTGTCAGAAGCTTAAAGATGGCAGAGCTTGGGCAGTACTTC
TRBV6-1,TRBJ1-1,many,TRBD1,CASRGQGDTEAFF,TGTGCCAGCAGAGGACAGGGGGACACTGAAGCTTTCTTT
TRBV27,TRBJ2-6,few,TRBD2,CASRLAGAGANVLTF,TGTGCCAGCAGACTAGCGGGAGCTGGGGCCAACGTCCTGACTTTC
TRBV7-3,TRBJ2-2,NA,TRBD2,CASSLRSPGGTGELFF,TGTGCCAGCAGCTTGAGGAGCCCGGGGGGCACCGGGGAGCTGTTTTTT
TRBV30,TRBJ1-6,NA,NA,CALQTVDSYNSPLHF,TGTGCCTTACAAACGGTTGACAGCTATAATTCACCCCTCCACTTT
TRBV9,TRBJ2-7,NA,TRBD2,CASSGLAGVHEQYF,TGCGCCAGCAGCGGTCTAGCGGGCGTCCACGAGCAGTACTTC
TRBV5-1,TRBJ2-2,NA,NA,CASSGNTNTGELFF,TGCGCCAGCAGCGGAAACACGAACACCGGGGAGCTGTTTTTT
TRBV7-3,TRBJ2-1,NA,TRBD2,CASSLGTSSYNEQFF,TGTGCCAGCAGCTTAGGGACTAGCTCCTACAATGAGCAGTTCTTC
TRBV4-2,TRBJ1-2,NA,NA,CASSQVAGNNYGYTF,TGTGCCAGCAGCCAAGTGGCAGGAAATAACTATGGCTACACCTTC
TRBV7-9,TRBJ1-2,NA,TRBD1,CASSLGGDRWNYGYTF,TGTGCCAGCAGCTTAGGAGGGGACAGGTGGAACTATGGCTACACCTTC
TRBV7-9,TRBJ2-7,NA,NA,CASSSRGTDDEQYF,TGTGCCAGCAGCTCCCGAGGGACTGATGATGAGCAGTACTTC
TRBV18,TRBJ1-4,NA,NA,CASSQGTNEKLFF,TGTGCCAGCTCACAGGGCACTAATGAAAAACTGTTTTTT
TRBV7-6,TRBJ2-3,NA,NA,CASSTGAVDTQYF,TGTGCCAGCAGCACCGGGGCAGTAGATACGCAGTATTTT
TRBV2,TRBJ2-1,NA,TRBD2,CASRPTSGSRDEQFF,TGTGCCAGCAGACCGACTAGCGGGAGTCGCGATGAGCAGTTCTTC
TRBV14,TRBJ1-1,few,NA,CASSQVWMAEAFF,TGTGCCAGCAGCCAAGTTTGGATGGCTGAAGCTTTCTTT
TRBV7-2,TRBJ1-5,NA,NA,CASSLVSNQPQHF,TGTGCCAGCAGCTTAGTGTCTAATCAGCCCCAGCATTTT
TRBV7-2,TRBJ2-3,NA,TRBD2,CASSLDRREVDTQYF,TGTGCCAGCAGCTTAGACAGGCGGGAGGTAGATACGCAGTATTTT
TRBV25-1,TRBJ1-3,NA,NA,CASSDPGIRGANGNTIYF,TGTGCCAGCAGTGACCCAGGGATTCGGGGGGCGAATGGAAACACCATATATTTT
TRBV6-1,TRBJ1-4,NA,NA,CASSPPRGTNEKLFF,TGTGCCAGCAGCCCTCCGCGTGGAACTAATGAAAAACTGTTTTTT
TRBV28,TRBJ1-3,NA,TRBD1,CASNTKQGVNTIYF,TGTGCCAGCAACACTAAACAGGGGGTAAACACCATATATTTT
TRBV4-1,TRBJ2-5,NA,NA,CASSRRERETQYF,TGCGCCAGCAGCCGCAGGGAGAGGGAGACCCAGTACTTC
TRBV5-6,TRBJ2-5,NA,TRBD2,CASSLTLAGGGGETQYF,TGTGCCAGCAGCTTGACACTAGCGGGAGGAGGTGGAGAGACCCAGTACTTC
TRBV6-5,TRBJ2-2,NA,TRBD2,CASRLAGGATGELFF,TGTGCCAGCAGACTAGCGGGAGGGGCCACCGGGGAGCTGTTTTTT
TRBV29-1,TRBJ1-1,few,TRBD1,CSARQGWGMNTEAFF,TGCAGCGCCCGACAGGGGTGGGGCATGAACACTGAAGCTTTCTTT
TRBV5-6,TRBJ2-7,NA,NA,CASSLGGVNEQYF,TGTGCCAGCAGCTTGGGAGGGGTTAACGAGCAGTACTTC
TRBV7-3,TRBJ2-2,NA,NA,CASSLTFGGELFF,TGTGCCAGCAGCTTAACGTTCGGAGGGGAGCTGTTTTTT